The 20 T cell receptor beta chains below come from one sample, sequenced in a study of beta chain features in type 1 diabetes. Their recognized antigens are unknown. cDNA synthesis used the whole RNA isolate, giving expressed TCRB sequences. Only in-frame clones appear in the TCRdb table, and some are missing; sequencing was by immunoSEQ multiplex PCR. The data contain under 850,000 clones, roughly 13% of them seen just once; the ten biggest clones take up less than 0.025%. The study, taken as a whole, reports: All four CD4+ subsets from Type 1 diabetes patients carried moderately but significantly shorter TCRB CDR3s.

Sequencing used naive CD4+ T cells from blood. These receptors came from a man between 18 and 29 years old with type 1 diabetes.

The sample holds a few counts of this clone. The chain combines TRBV6-5 with TRBJ1-4, with D tentatively TRBD1 (6 bases). Trimming removed 6 bases at V and 7 bases at J, with 15 bases between. Per germline, CDR1 MNHEY and CDR2 SVGAGI. This CDR3 spans 14 amino acids. CDR3 amino acids: CASSLSPRGEKLFF. CDR3 coding DNA: TGTGCCAGCAGCCTCAGCCCCAGGGGTGAAAAACTGTTTTTT.

J is TRBJ2-7 and V is TRBV6-5, with 7 bases that match TRBD2. The CDR3 has 14 amino acids. Germline V gene data show CDR1 as MNHEY and CDR2 as SVGAGI. The ends lost 5 bases at V and 4 bases at J; junction bases unmatched: 8. CDR3: CASSRWEGTYEQYF. CDR3 sequence (DNA): TGTGCCAGCAGTCGCTGGGAGGGAACATACGAGCAGTACTTC.

The rearrangement uses TRBV4-1 and TRBJ2-6; the D gene could be TRBD1 or TRBD2 (5 bases each). Germline values: CDR1 MGHRA, CDR2 YSYEKL. The CDR3 runs to 17 residues. Trimming took off 8 bases at V and 0 bases at J, with 17 bases between the two ends. For the CDR3, the DNA is TGCGCCAGCTTGAGGGGCAGAACTAACTCTGGGGCCAACGTCCTGACTTTC. This codes for CASLRGRTNSGANVLTF.

The chain employs TRBV27 and TRBJ2-6; a possible D gene is TRBD1 (5 bases). The V end lost 5 bases, the J end lost 0 bases, and 8 bases lay between the germline ends. The CDR3 loop spans 15 amino acids. Germline values: CDR1 MNHEY, CDR2 SMNVEV (reference sequence). The CDR3 spells CASSITGSGANVLTF. The DNA of the CDR3 is TGTGCCAGCAGTATTACAGGCTCTGGGGCCAACGTCCTGACTTTC.

DNA for the CDR3: TGTGCCAGCAGCCCGACGGGACAGGGGGCGAGGCAGTTCTTC. It specifies CASSPTGQGARQFF. The genes are TRBV9 and TRBJ2-1, with TRBD1 matching 12 bases. The CDR3 runs 14 residues. Germline assignment: CDR1 SGDLS and CDR2 YYNGEE. The V gene end was trimmed by 4 bases and the J gene end by 12 bases; junction bases not matched to a gene: 8.

This clone has only a few counts. The sample has other DNA sequences that encode this CDR3 too. The V and J genes are TRBV30 and TRBJ1-2; D gene unclear. The germline V and J ends were trimmed by 2 bases and 5 bases, with 6 bases remaining between them. Per germline, CDR1 GTSNPN and CDR2 SVGIG (reference sequence). CDR3 length equals 11 residues. CDR3 in amino acids: CAWSRGYGYTF. The CDR3, as DNA: TGTGCCTGGAGTCGAGGGTATGGCTACACCTTC.

The chain carries TRBV10-2 and TRBJ2-4; D not resolved. The V gene's germline CDR1 is WSHSY and CDR2 SAAADI. This CDR3 region has 14 residues. Trimming cost V 3 bases and J 1 base, with 7 bases left between them. This CDR3 is CASSDSFAKNIQYF. The CDR3 DNA follows: TGCGCCAGCAGTGATTCCTTTGCCAAAAACATTCAGTACTTC.

This clone was observed a few times. V and J are TRBV7-8 and TRBJ1-3; D is uncertain. This CDR3 has 14 residues. V lost 0 bases and J 2 bases, leaving 5 bases between the germline ends. CDR1 is SGHVS, CDR2 FQNEAQ, per germline. Here the CDR3 DNA reads TGTGCCAGCAGCTTAGCAGAGACTGGAAACACCATATATTTT. Protein: CASSLAETGNTIYF.

CDR3 in DNA: TGTGCCAGCACCCGATTGGGGTATGATGGCTACACCTTC. It translates to CASTRLGYDGYTF. V usage is TRBV6-5 and J usage is TRBJ1-2; D gene uncertain. This CDR3 contains 13 residues. CDR1 is MNHEY, CDR2 SVGAGI, per germline. Trimming removed 7 bases from V and 6 bases from J, with 15 bases in between.

In this sample, this clone turned up a few times. The CDR3 sequence is CVSLRVGTEAFF. Written as DNA, the CDR3 is TGTGTAAGCCTCAGGGTCGGCACTGAAGCTTTCTTT. J is TRBJ1-1 and V is TRBV6-1, with TRBD1 as a possible D gene (5 bases). CDR1 is MNHNS, CDR2 SASEGT, per germline. This CDR3 contains 12 residues.

This clone occurred a few times. The chain uses TRBV5-1 and TRBJ2-7; D is undetermined. Germline V lookup: CDR1 SGHRS, CDR2 YFSETQ. The length of the CDR3 is 15 residues. V was shortened by 0 bases and J by 2 bases, with 12 bases between the two germline ends. This CDR3 reads CASSLGGWTTYEQYF. The CDR3 coding sequence is TGCGCCAGCAGCTTGGGTGGGTGGACGACCTACGAGCAGTACTTC.

The V call is TRBV2, the J call TRBJ2-3; D is uncertain. Germline CDR1 SNHLY, CDR2 FYNNEI. V was shortened by 2 bases and J by 0 bases, with 9 bases between the two germline ends. This CDR3 comprises 15 residues. Here the CDR3 reads CASSERLVSTDTQYF. The DNA of the CDR3 is TGTGCCAGCAGTGAAAGACTGGTTAGCACAGATACGCAGTATTTT.

This CDR3 reads CASSSSTGDNEQFF. The CDR3 coding sequence is TGTGCCAGCAGCTCGTCAACAGGGGACAATGAGCAGTTCTTC. The rearrangement links TRBV7-7 to TRBJ2-1; 7 bases fit TRBD1. The CDR3 is 14 amino acids. J gave up 5 bases and V 4 bases, and 5 bases lay outside the gene matches. The germline V gene encodes CDR1 SSHAT and CDR2 FNYEAQ (reference sequence).

The rearrangement joins TRBV4-1 to TRBJ1-2; TRBD1 matches at 8 bases. Unmatched junction bases numbered 7, after V lost 2 bases and J lost 8 bases. The CDR3 totals 14 residues. Germline V lookup: CDR1 MGHRA, CDR2 YSYEKL. The CDR3 here is CASSQLQGAGGYTF. The CDR3 region has the DNA TGCGCCAGCAGCCAACTTCAGGGGGCTGGCGGCTACACCTTC.

The chain recombines TRBV30 with TRBJ1-1, with D maybe TRBD1 (5 bases). V was cut by 2 bases and J by 0 bases, with 13 bases left in between. This CDR3 is built from 15 residues. Germline V CDR1 and CDR2: GTSNPN, SVGIG (reference sequence). This chain's CDR3 is CAWSPPGTLNTEAFF. The CDR3 DNA follows: TGTGCCTGGAGTCCTCCCGGGACTCTGAACACTGAAGCTTTCTTT.

In its sample, this clone was seen a few times. This rearrangement joins TRBV2 to TRBJ1-5; TRBD1 matches 8 bases. The CDR3 sequence is 15 residues long. J was trimmed by 5 bases and V by 4 bases; bases with no gene match: 7. CDR1 and CDR2 (germline): SNHLY, FYNNEI. This CDR3 reads CASSVGQGPHQPQHF. The CDR3 bases are TGTGCCAGCAGTGTCGGACAGGGTCCCCATCAGCCCCAGCATTTT.

The chain joins TRBV7-9 to TRBJ1-5, with D possibly TRBD1 on 5 matching bases. The CDR3 runs to 14 residues. V shed 4 bases and J shed 5 bases, with 12 bases lying between them. Per germline, CDR1 SEHNR and CDR2 FQNEAQ (reference sequence). In DNA, the CDR3 is TGTGCCAGCAGCTCTCAGGGAGTGGATCAGCCCCAGCATTTT. Translated: CASSSQGVDQPQHF.

This clone occurred a few times. This chain uses TRBV7-9 with TRBJ2-5; no clear D. CDR1 and CDR2 from the germline V gene are SEHNR and FQNEAQ (reference sequence). V shed 1 base and J shed 4 bases, with 10 bases lying between them. The CDR3 is 14 amino acids. As DNA, the CDR3 is TGTGCCAGCAGCTTAGTACAGCTTAGAGAGACCCAGTACTTC. As protein: CASSLVQLRETQYF.

The sample holds a few counts of this clone. The J gene is TRBJ2-7, the V gene TRBV30; TRBD1 or TRBD2 may be the D gene (5 bases each). Germline V CDR1 and CDR2: GTSNPN, SVGIG (reference sequence). V lost 2 bases and J lost 4, with 12 bases in between. The CDR3 is 13 residues long. The CDR3 spells CAWSWDPVYEQYF. CDR3 sequence (DNA): TGTGCCTGGAGTTGGGACCCTGTTTACGAGCAGTACTTC.

This clone turned up a few times. This chain joins TRBV7-9 and TRBJ2-2; D is undetermined. Trimming pared 4 bases from V and 4 bases from J, leaving 13 bases between. Germline lookup yields CDR1 SEHNR and CDR2 FQNEAQ (reference sequence). This CDR3 is 15 amino acids long. DNA for the CDR3: TGTGCCAGCAGCTCCCTGACACTAACCACCGGGGAGCTGTTTTTT. Encoded protein: CASSSLTLTTGELFF.